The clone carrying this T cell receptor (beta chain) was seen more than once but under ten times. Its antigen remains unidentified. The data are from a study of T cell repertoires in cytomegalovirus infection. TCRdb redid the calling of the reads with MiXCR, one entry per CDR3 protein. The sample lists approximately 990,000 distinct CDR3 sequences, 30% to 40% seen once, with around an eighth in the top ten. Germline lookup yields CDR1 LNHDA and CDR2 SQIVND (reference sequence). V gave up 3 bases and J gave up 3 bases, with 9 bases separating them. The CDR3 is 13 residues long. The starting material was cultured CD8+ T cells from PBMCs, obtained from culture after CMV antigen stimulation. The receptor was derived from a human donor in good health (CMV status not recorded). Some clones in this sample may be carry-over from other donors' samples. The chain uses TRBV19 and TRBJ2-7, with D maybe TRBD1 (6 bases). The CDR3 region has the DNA TGTGCCAGTAGTATGGACAGTTACTACGAGCAGTACTTC. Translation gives CASSMDSYYEQYF. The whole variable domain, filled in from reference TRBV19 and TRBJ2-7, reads DGGITQSPKYLFRKEGQNVTLSCEQNLNHDAMYWYRQDPGQGLRLIYYSQIVNDFQKGDIAEGYSVSREKKESFPLTVTSAQKNPTAFYLCASSMDSYYEQYFGPGTRLTVT.